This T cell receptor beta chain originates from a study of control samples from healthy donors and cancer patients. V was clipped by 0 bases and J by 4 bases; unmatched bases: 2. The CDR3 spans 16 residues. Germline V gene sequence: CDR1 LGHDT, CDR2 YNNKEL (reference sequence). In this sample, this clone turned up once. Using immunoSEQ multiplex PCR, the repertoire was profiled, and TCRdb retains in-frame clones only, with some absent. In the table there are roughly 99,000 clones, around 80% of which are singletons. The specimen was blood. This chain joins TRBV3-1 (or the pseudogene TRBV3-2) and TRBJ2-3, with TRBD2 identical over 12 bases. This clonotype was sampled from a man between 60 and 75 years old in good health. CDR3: CASSQETSGGSDTQYF. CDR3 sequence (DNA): TGTGCCAGCAGCCAAGAGACTAGCGGGGGATCAGATACGCAGTATTTT.